This TCR beta chain comes out of a study of OX40 agonist ivuxolimab in advanced cancers. Profiling relied on immunoSEQ multiplex PCR, and the TCRdb table lists in-frame clones only, not all of them. The sample yields tens of thousands of clones, around 89% seen once. Germline CDR1 MNHNS, CDR2 SASEGT. The CDR3 sequence is 13 residues long. The V end was cut by 4 bases, the J end by 3 bases, with 7 bases between. The rearrangement links TRBV6-1 to TRBJ1-5; no definite D call. This clonotype was sampled from an adult with an advanced solid tumor such as melanoma, head and neck, liver or kidney cancer. This specimen consisted of CD4+ or CD8+ T cells sorted from blood, obtained in a trial of the OX40 agonist ivuxolimab. CDR3 in DNA: TGTGCCAGCAGTGTGGAAGTCAATCAGCCCCAGCATTTT. This sequence encodes CASSVEVNQPQHF.